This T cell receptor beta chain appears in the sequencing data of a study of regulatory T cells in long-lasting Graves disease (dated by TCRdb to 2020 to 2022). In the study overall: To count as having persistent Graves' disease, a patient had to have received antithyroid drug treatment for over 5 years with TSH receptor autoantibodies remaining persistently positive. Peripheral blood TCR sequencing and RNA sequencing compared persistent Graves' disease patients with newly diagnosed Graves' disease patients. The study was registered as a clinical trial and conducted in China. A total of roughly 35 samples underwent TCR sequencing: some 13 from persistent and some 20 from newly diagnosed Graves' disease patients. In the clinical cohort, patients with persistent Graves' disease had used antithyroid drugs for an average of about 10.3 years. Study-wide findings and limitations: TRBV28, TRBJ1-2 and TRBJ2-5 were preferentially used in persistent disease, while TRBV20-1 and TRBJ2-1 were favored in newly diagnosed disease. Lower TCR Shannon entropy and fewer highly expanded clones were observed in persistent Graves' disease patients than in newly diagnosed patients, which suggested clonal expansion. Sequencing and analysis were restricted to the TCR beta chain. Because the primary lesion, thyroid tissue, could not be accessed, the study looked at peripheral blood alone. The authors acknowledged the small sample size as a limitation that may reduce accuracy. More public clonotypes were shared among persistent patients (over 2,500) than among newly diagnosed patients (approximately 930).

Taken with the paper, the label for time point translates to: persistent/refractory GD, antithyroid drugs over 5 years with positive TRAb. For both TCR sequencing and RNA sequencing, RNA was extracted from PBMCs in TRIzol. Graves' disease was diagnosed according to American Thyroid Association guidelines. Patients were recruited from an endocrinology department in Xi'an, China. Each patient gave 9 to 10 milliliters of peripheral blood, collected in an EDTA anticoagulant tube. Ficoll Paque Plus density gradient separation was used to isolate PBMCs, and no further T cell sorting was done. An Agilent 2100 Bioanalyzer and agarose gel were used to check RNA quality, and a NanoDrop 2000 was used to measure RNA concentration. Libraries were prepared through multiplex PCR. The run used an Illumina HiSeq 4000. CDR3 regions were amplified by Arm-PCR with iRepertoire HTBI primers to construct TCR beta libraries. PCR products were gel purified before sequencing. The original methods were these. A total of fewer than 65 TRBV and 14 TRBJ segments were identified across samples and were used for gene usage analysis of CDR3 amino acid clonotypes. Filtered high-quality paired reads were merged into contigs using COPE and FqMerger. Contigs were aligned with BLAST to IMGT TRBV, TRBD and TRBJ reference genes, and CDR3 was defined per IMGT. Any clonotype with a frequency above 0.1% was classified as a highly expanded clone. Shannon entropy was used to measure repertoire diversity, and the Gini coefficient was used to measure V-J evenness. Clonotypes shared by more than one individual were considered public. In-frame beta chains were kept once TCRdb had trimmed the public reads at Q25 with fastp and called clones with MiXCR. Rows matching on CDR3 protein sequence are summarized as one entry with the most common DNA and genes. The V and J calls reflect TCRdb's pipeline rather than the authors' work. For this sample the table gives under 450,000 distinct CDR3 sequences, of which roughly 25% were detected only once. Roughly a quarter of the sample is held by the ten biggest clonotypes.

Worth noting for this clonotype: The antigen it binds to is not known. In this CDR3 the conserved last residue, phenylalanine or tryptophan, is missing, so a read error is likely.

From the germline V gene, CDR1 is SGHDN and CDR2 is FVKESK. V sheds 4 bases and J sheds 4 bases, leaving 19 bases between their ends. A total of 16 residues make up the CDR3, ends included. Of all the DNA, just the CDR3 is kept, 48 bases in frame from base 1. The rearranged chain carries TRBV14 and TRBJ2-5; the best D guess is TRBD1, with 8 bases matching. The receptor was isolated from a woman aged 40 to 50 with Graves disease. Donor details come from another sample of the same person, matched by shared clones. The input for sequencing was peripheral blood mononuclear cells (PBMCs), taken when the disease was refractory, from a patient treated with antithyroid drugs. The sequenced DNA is TGTGCCAGCAGCCCATTGCGGACAGGGAGGGCAGAGACCCAGTACCTC. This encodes CASSPLRTGRAETQYL.